Presented here are 26 T cell receptor beta chains from one specimen sequenced in a study of T cell responses to AZD1222 COVID-19 vaccine. The assay was immunoSEQ multiplex PCR, and TCRdb's table has in-frame clones only and misses some. The sample has under 150,000 clones, under 95% seen once. Sequenced material: peripheral blood, taken on day 0 of AZD1222 vaccination. The source is an adult in good health.

The J gene is TRBJ1-4, the V gene TRBV19; no reliable D call. Trimming took off 5 bases at V and 2 bases at J, with 15 bases between the two ends. The CDR3 loop spans 16 amino acids. Germline V lookup: CDR1 LNHDA, CDR2 SQIVND (reference sequence). For the CDR3, the DNA is TGTGCCAGTAGTGAACCCATCCAGGCCACTAATGAAAAACTGTTTTTT. It yields the protein CASSEPIQATNEKLFF.

This sequence joins TRBV11-2 and TRBJ2-5, with TRBD1 matching 9 bases. This CDR3 comprises 14 residues. Germline V gene lookup returns CDR1 SGHAT and CDR2 FQNNGV. The junction had 3 bases not matched to a gene; V was cut back by 5 bases and J by 2 bases. The CDR3 nucleotides are TGTGCCAGCAGCCCGGGACAGGGTCAAGAGACCCAGTACTTC. This gives the protein CASSPGQGQETQYF.

The V call is TRBV12-3 or TRBV12-4, the J call TRBJ1-5, with D possibly matching TRBD1 (6 bases). V lost 6 bases to trimming and J lost 6 bases, with 12 bases between them. The CDR3 sequence is 13 residues long. The DNA of the CDR3 is TGTGCCAGCAGCCAGGGGCCGGGTCAGCCCCAGCATTTT. Protein sequence: CASSQGPGQPQHF.

This chain uses TRBV11-2 with TRBJ1-5, with D possibly TRBD1 on 6 matching bases. The germline CDR1 and CDR2 sequences are SGHAT and FQNNGV. The germline V and J ends were trimmed by 6 bases and 7 bases, with 16 bases remaining between them. This CDR3 contains 14 residues. In DNA, the CDR3 is TGTGCCAGCAGTTCGGACAGTAGGGTACAGCCCCAGCATTTT. Protein sequence: CASSSDSRVQPQHF.

This clone has only one observation. The chain has TRBV25-1 and TRBJ1-6, with D possibly matching TRBD1 (5 bases). V shed 5 bases and J shed 8 bases, with 10 bases lying between them. CDR1 and CDR2 (germline): MGHDK, SYGVNS. This CDR3 has 13 residues. CDR3 in amino acids: CASSRQGYSPLHF. DNA of the CDR3: TGTGCCAGCAGTAGGCAGGGTTATTCACCCCTCCACTTT.

This chain links TRBV6-5 with TRBJ2-5; tentatively, D is TRBD1 (5 bases). Germline assignment: CDR1 MNHEY and CDR2 SVGAGI. The CDR3 length is 13 residues. V was trimmed by 6 bases and J by 2 bases, leaving 10 bases between them. CDR3 in amino acids: CASSLTVQETQYF. CDR3 coding DNA: TGTGCCAGCAGCCTGACAGTTCAAGAGACCCAGTACTTC.

The genes are TRBV5-4 and TRBJ1-1, with no clear D. The CDR3 is made up of 15 amino acids. Germline CDR1 and CDR2: SGHNT and YYREEE (reference sequence). Trimming took off 0 bases at V and 6 bases at J, with 15 bases between the two ends. The CDR3 sequence is CASSLDRTVKAEAFF. The CDR3 DNA follows: TGTGCCAGCAGCTTGGACAGAACGGTGAAGGCTGAAGCTTTCTTT.

The genes are TRBV7-9 and TRBJ1-1; D remains unclear. V lost 6 bases to trimming and J lost 10 bases, with 18 bases between them. The CDR3 runs 13 residues. Germline V lookup: CDR1 SEHNR, CDR2 FQNEAQ (reference sequence). DNA for the CDR3: TGTGCCAGCAGTCTTCCCGGGCCTAGGACAGCTTTCTTT. It encodes CASSLPGPRTAFF.

The chain links TRBV27 to TRBJ2-1; 12 nucleotides line up with TRBD2. Unmatched junction bases numbered 5, after V lost 4 bases and J lost 1 base. The CDR3 spans 17 residues. Looked up from germline, CDR1 is MNHEY and CDR2 is SMNVEV (reference sequence). CDR3 in amino acids: CASSSRTSGTSYNEQFF. The CDR3 nucleotides are TGTGCCAGCAGTTCCCGGACTAGCGGGACGTCCTACAATGAGCAGTTCTTC.

The chain is built from TRBV23-1 and TRBJ1-2, with D possibly being TRBD1 (5 bases). TRBV23-1 is an ORF, with its function uncertain. The V gene lost 6 bases and the J gene lost 12 bases, with 23 bases spanning the gap. The CDR3 totals 14 residues. The CDR3 region has the DNA TGCGCCAGCAGAACCCCCTTAAGGGGATTAAGGAACACCTTC. This translates into CASRTPLRGLRNTF.

This chain links TRBV6-5 with TRBJ2-5, with 7 nucleotides matching TRBD1. CDR1 and CDR2 (germline): MNHEY, SVGAGI. The V gene end was trimmed by 0 bases and the J gene end by 4 bases; junction bases not matched to a gene: 8. This CDR3 spans 16 amino acids. Written as DNA, the CDR3 is TGTGCCAGCAGTTACTCCTTTGGACAGGTTAGAGAGACCCAGTACTTC. Its translation is CASSYSFGQVRETQYF.

The chain uses TRBV18 and TRBJ2-1; the match to TRBD1 covers 9 bases. Germline CDR1 is KGHSH and CDR2 is LQKENI. With 4 bases clipped from V and 4 bases from J, the junction kept 8 bases outside the gene matches. The CDR3 contains 16 residues. The CDR3 DNA reads TGTGCCAGCTCACTCACAGGGGGCTCGATTTACAATGAGCAGTTCTTC. Translated, it gives CASSLTGGSIYNEQFF.

Only one count was recorded for this clone. This sequence joins TRBV7-9 and TRBJ2-7; TRBD1 agrees at 9 bases. Germline CDR1 and CDR2: SEHNR and FQNEAQ (reference sequence). V lost 9 bases and J lost 0; bases outside the gene matches: 9. CDR3 length equals 15 residues. This chain's CDR3 is CASSPGTGHSYEQYF. CDR3 DNA sequence: TGTGCCAGTTCGCCCGGGACAGGGCACTCCTACGAGCAGTACTTC.

The chain employs TRBV6-6 and TRBJ2-7, with 7 nucleotides matching TRBD1. V dropped 8 bases and J dropped 6; count of bases not matched to a gene: 13. Germline V gives CDR1 MNHNY, CDR2 SVGAGI (reference sequence). The CDR3 length is 14 residues. This CDR3 is CASGITGVGREQYF. The CDR3 DNA is TGTGCCAGCGGGATCACAGGGGTGGGACGCGAGCAGTACTTC.

J is TRBJ1-4 and V is TRBV11-2; D is perhaps TRBD1 (6 bases). CDR1 is SGHAT and CDR2 is FQNNGV in the germline V gene. Trimming pared 1 base from V and 4 bases from J, leaving 16 bases between. This CDR3 comprises 17 residues. The CDR3 bases are TGTGCCAGCAGCTTAGGTAGCTGGGGACAACGTAATGAAAAACTGTTTTTT. Its translation: CASSLGSWGQRNEKLFF.

The genes are TRBV2 and TRBJ2-1; D remains unclear. CDR3 size: 14 residues. Trimming pared 8 bases from V and 8 bases from J, leaving 19 bases between. Germline CDR1 and CDR2: SNHLY and FYNNEI. CDR3 bases: TGTGCCAGCGCGACGAGAGGAGTGGGCGATGAGCAGTTCTTC. It codes for CASATRGVGDEQFF.

The CDR3 DNA sequence: TGTGCCAGCAGCCCCCTAGGAGCGACAGGGGGGACTGAAGCTTTCTTT. This gives the protein CASSPLGATGGTEAFF. This chain connects TRBV7-8 to TRBJ1-1, with 9 bases identical to TRBD1. Looked up from germline, CDR1 is SGHVS and CDR2 is FQNEAQ. This CDR3 comprises 16 residues. V dropped 5 bases and J dropped 5; count of bases not matched to a gene: 12.

This chain links TRBV25-1 with TRBJ1-2; D uncertain. The CDR3 runs to 15 residues. In germline, CDR1 is MGHDK, CDR2 SYGVNS. Trimming pared 2 bases from V and 4 bases from J, leaving 14 bases between. CDR3 region: CASSEDRWDAYGYTF. CDR3 nucleotide sequence: TGTGCCAGCAGTGAAGATCGGTGGGATGCCTATGGCTACACCTTC.

The rearrangement links TRBV15 to TRBJ1-2; D is undetermined. The CDR3 spans 15 residues. Trimming took off 1 base at V and 8 bases at J, with 17 bases between the two ends. CDR1 and CDR2 (germline): LNHNV, YYDKDF (reference sequence). In DNA form, the CDR3 reads TGTGCCACCAGCAGAGGGCCTAAGGATCAGAGGGGCTACACCTTC. It yields the protein CATSRGPKDQRGYTF.

V usage is TRBV4-3 and J usage is TRBJ2-1, with D perhaps TRBD2 (6 bases). V was cut by 0 bases and J by 8 bases, with 14 bases left in between. This CDR3 has 15 amino acids. CDR1 and CDR2 from the germline V gene are LGHNA and YSLEER. The CDR3 sequence is CASSQERLGRYEQFF. CDR3 in DNA: TGCGCCAGCAGCCAAGAAAGGCTAGGGAGGTATGAGCAGTTCTTC.

The rearrangement joins TRBV7-9 to TRBJ1-4, with unresolved D. Germline CDR1 reads SEHNR; CDR2 reads FQNEAQ (reference sequence). The CDR3 has 15 residues. The V and J ends lost 1 base and 6 bases respectively, with 12 bases between them. The CDR3 region is CASSLEGNWHEKLFF. As DNA, the CDR3 is TGTGCCAGCAGCTTAGAAGGGAATTGGCATGAAAAACTGTTTTTT.

J is TRBJ1-2 and V is TRBV14, with D uncertain. Deletions cut 6 bases from V and 1 base from J, with 9 bases between. Per germline, CDR1 SGHDN and CDR2 FVKESK. The CDR3 loop spans 13 amino acids. The CDR3 DNA follows: TGTGCCAGCAGTCCGACGCTTAACTATGGCTACACCTTC. It yields the protein CASSPTLNYGYTF. Together with reference TRBV14 and TRBJ1-2, the CDR3 gives the full variable domain: EAGVTQFPSHSVIEKGQTVTLRCDPISGHDNLYWYRRVMGKEIKFLLHFVKESKQDESGMPNNRFLAERTGGTYSTLKVQPAELEDSGVYFCASSPTLNYGYTFGSGTRLTVV.

This chain uses TRBV5-1 with TRBJ1-4, with TRBD1 identical over 9 bases. The CDR3 is 17 residues long. The germline CDR1 and CDR2 sequences are SGHRS and YFSETQ. J was trimmed by 2 bases and V by 0 bases; bases with no gene match: 5. The CDR3: CASSLAYRGLTNEKLFF. The CDR3 DNA reads as TGCGCCAGCAGCTTGGCCTACAGGGGGCTGACTAATGAAAAACTGTTTTTT.

The chain is built from TRBV19 and TRBJ2-1; the match to TRBD2 covers 10 bases. The CDR3 sequence is 16 residues long. Germline assignment: CDR1 LNHDA and CDR2 SQIVND (reference sequence). J lost 5 bases, V lost 6 bases, and 10 bases had no gene match. The CDR3 spells CASRVRSGGAHNEQFF. CDR3 in DNA: TGTGCCAGTAGGGTCCGGAGCGGGGGGGCCCACAATGAGCAGTTCTTC.

This sequence joins TRBV6-1 and TRBJ1-1, with D uncertain. Germline CDR1 is MNHNS and CDR2 is SASEGT. Trimming removed 1 base at V and 4 bases at J, with 4 bases between. This CDR3 is 12 amino acids long. CDR3 residues: CASSEGGTEAFF. The CDR3 DNA reads TGTGCCAGCAGTGAAGGGGGCACTGAAGCTTTCTTT.

This chain connects TRBV7-9 to TRBJ1-1; D unresolved. CDR3 length: 15 residues. CDR1 is SEHNR and CDR2 is FQNEAQ in the germline V gene (reference sequence). V lost 2 bases, J lost 1 base, and 11 bases lay in between. DNA for the CDR3: TGTGCCAGCAGCTTAAATCGGCGGCAGAACACTGAAGCTTTCTTT. Translated, it gives CASSLNRRQNTEAFF.